This T cell receptor (beta chain) was obtained from a study of cytotoxic CD8 clonotypes in ibrutinib-treated CLL. Study information: Response material was collected after a median about 12 months of treatment, range 6 to 36.

Some clones are missing from TCRdb's copy, which holds only in-frame ones; the method was immunoSEQ multiplex PCR. The sample holds nearly 300,000 clones, less than 85% seen once. Trimming removed 0 bases at V and 1 base at J, with 16 bases between. CDR3 length: 19 amino acids. Germline CDR1 MNHEY, CDR2 SMNVEV (reference sequence). This chain uses TRBV27 with TRBJ2-6; tentative D call: TRBD2 (6 bases). The material sequenced was PBMCs, taken at disease progression, from a patient treated with ibrutinib. This receptor was obtained from a human donor with chronic lymphocytic leukemia. The CDR3 here is CASSLSAEGRVSGANVLTF. In DNA, the CDR3 is TGTGCCAGCAGTTTATCGGCGGAGGGCAGGGTTTCTGGGGCCAACGTCCTGACTTTC.